This T cell receptor beta chain emerged from a study of tumor and adjacent non-tumor tissue in lung cancer (dated by TCRdb to the late 2010s). For context, the study as a whole: Of the cohort, around 12 patients had adenocarcinoma, 2 had squamous cell carcinoma and 1 had small cell lung cancer. The roughly 15 enrolled patients, of whom around ten were men and 5 were women, were aged about 30 to 80 years and were diagnosed with TNM stage I to III disease. Sequencing generated a total of 130,000,000 or so productive TCRbeta reads, averaging about 4 million reads per sample. Using bulk TCRbeta repertoires from approximately 15 lung cancer patients, the study set lung tumor tissue side by side with matched distant non-tumor lung tissue. Some 30 paired specimens, one tumor and one normal lung sample per patient, were profiled by TCRbeta CDR3 sequencing. Overall results and qualifications from the work: Younger patients had significantly higher TCR diversity, and higher tumor TCR diversity was associated with shorter overall and disease-free survival. The top 100 clones made up a significantly larger cumulative share of the repertoire in normal lung than in tumor tissue. Tumor tissue showed significantly greater TCR diversity (inverse Simpson) than normal lung tissue (about 400 vs 180, P = 0.0075, Mann-Whitney U test). Peripheral blood was not sequenced, so blood TCRbeta repertoires in these lung cancer patients were not examined. The methods do not name the sequencing platform or mention unique molecular identifiers. With only around 16 patients in the cohort, the authors noted that larger samples and more detailed clinical data are needed.

This clonotype was recorded many times. It has no known antigen specificity. No base quality values were provided; no much bigger clone lies one nucleotide off. Bulk unsorted tissue served as the source for RNA extraction, and RNA quality was assessed using a NanoDrop ND-1000 and an Agilent 2100. Normal lung samples were distant non-tumor tissue taken more than 3 cm from the tumor edge. Newly diagnosed lung cancer patients without prior chemotherapy who had been admitted for thoracic surgery in China between August and November 2014 were enrolled as donors. Patients who had received previous radiotherapy or chemotherapy, or who had another concurrent cancer, were excluded from the study. Surgical tissue pieces of roughly 1-2 cm3 were preserved in RNAlater solution and stored at -80 °C until use. The V end loses 6 bases and the J end loses 5 bases, and a stretch of 20 bases separates them. The germline V gene encodes CDR1 DFQATT and CDR2 SNEGSKA (reference sequence). Its CDR3 holds 15 amino acids, cysteine through phenylalanine. Only the CDR3 region is kept as DNA, spanning 45 bases read in frame from base 1.

The library relied on multiplex PCR. Sequencing used an Illumina HiSeq 2500. TCRbeta libraries were constructed through three rounds of nested PCR with primers (Table S4) according to protocols adapted from ARM-PCR. PCR products of 200-500 bp were gel-excised and purified with the QIAquick gel extraction kit before sequencing. In the source study's methods: Reads were cleaned with Trimmomatic, merged with FLASH into complete CDR3 sequences, and assigned to V(D)J germline segments with MiTCR. Clonal diversity was calculated as the inverse Simpson's index using VDJtools. Productive reads were defined as in-frame sequences without a premature stop codon. TCRdb reran the public reads through fastp at Q25 and MiXCR, keeping productive beta chains. Here each entry gathers all rows of one CDR3 protein and keeps the most common genes and DNA. The V and J calls come from TCRdb's annotation, not from the publication. This sample is represented by fewer than 100,000 distinct CDR3 sequences; roughly 80% of them were singletons. The ten largest account for approximately 51% of the sample.

The chain links TRBV20-1 with TRBJ2-1, with no confidently assigned D gene. Sequencing used distant non-tumor lung tissue. The sequence was collected from a man in his sixties with non-small cell lung cancer. In nucleotides, the sequence is TGCAGTGCCCAGAGTGTGGACGGGTTCGACAATGAGCAGTTCTTC. This is translated as CSAQSVDGFDNEQFF.